The 24 T cell receptor beta chains below come from one sample, sequenced in a study of blood T cell repertoires in COVID-19. Clones were sequenced by immunoSEQ multiplex PCR, and TCRdb holds only the in-frame ones, with some missing. The data hold 350,000 to 400,000 clones, with about 87% observed a single time. Sequencing used PBMCs or T cells enriched from blood (not recorded which). Receptors were obtained from a man aged 35 to 55 in a cohort exposed to, infected with or recovered from COVID-19 (not recorded which).

The chain is built from TRBV3-1 (or the pseudogene TRBV3-2) and TRBJ2-7, with TRBD1 matching over 10 bases. Germline V gene lookup returns CDR1 LGHDT and CDR2 YNNKEL (reference sequence). The CDR3 is 14 residues long. V was pared by 3 bases and J by 6 bases, with 5 bases of the junction left unmatched. For the CDR3, the DNA is TGTGCCAGCAGCCAGCGGACAGGGGGAGGCGAGCAGTACTTC. Encoded protein: CASSQRTGGGEQYF.

The chain recombines TRBV6-1 with TRBJ1-5; D ambiguous. The V and J ends lost 2 bases and 0 bases respectively, with 8 bases between them. From germline, CDR1 is MNHNS and CDR2 SASEGT. This CDR3 is 15 amino acids long. The CDR3 DNA is TGTGCCAGCAGTGAAATGAGTAATAGCAATCAGCCCCAGCATTTT. Translated, it gives CASSEMSNSNQPQHF.

The genes are TRBV11-1 and TRBJ2-7, with 9 bases matching TRBD1. Germline-derived CDR1 and CDR2 are SGHAT and FQDESV (reference sequence). With V trimmed by 5 bases and J by 2 bases, 7 bases remained unmatched. This CDR3 contains 15 residues. The CDR3 DNA reads as TGTGCCAGCAGCGTAACTGGACAGGGGACCTACGAGCAGTACTTC. Translated: CASSVTGQGTYEQYF.

The chain has TRBV9 and TRBJ2-1; 8 nucleotides line up with TRBD2. J lost 3 bases, V lost 0 bases, and 8 bases had no gene match. Germline V gene sequence: CDR1 SGDLS, CDR2 YYNGEE. The CDR3 consists of 17 residues. The CDR3 region has the DNA TGTGCCAGCAGCGTAGGAGGTAGCGGGGCCCTCTACAATGAGCAGTTCTTC. This codes for CASSVGGSGALYNEQFF. Drawing the rest from reference TRBV9 and TRBJ2-1, the complete variable domain is DSGVTQTPKHLITATGQRVTLRCSPRSGDLSVYWYQQSLDQGLQFLIQYYNGEERAKGNILERFSAQQFPDLHSELNLSSLELGDSALYFCASSVGGSGALYNEQFFGPGTRLTVL.

This rearrangement joins TRBV19 to TRBJ2-1; perhaps TRBD1 as D (6 bases). Per germline, CDR1 LNHDA and CDR2 SQIVND (reference sequence). V lost 6 bases and J 0 bases, leaving 15 bases between the germline ends. The CDR3 is made up of 16 amino acids. CDR3 nucleotide sequence: TGTGCCAGTAGCCGTACAGGGCAGAGCTCCTACAATGAGCAGTTCTTC. Residues: CASSRTGQSSYNEQFF.

This clone was detected only a few times. The rearrangement joins TRBV7-2 to TRBJ2-7, with D tentatively TRBD2 (5 bases). This CDR3 has 15 residues. CDR1 and CDR2 from the germline V gene are SGHTA and FQGNSA. Between the trimmed V and J ends, which lost 1 base and 4 bases, there was a span of 14 bases. The CDR3: CASSLVPDSVYEQYF. CDR3 nucleotides: TGTGCCAGCAGCTTAGTCCCGGACTCAGTTTACGAGCAGTACTTC.

This chain joins TRBV18 and TRBJ1-1; TRBD1 is a possible D gene (5 bases). CDR1 is KGHSH and CDR2 is LQKENI in the germline V gene. Trimming left V 4 bases short and J 0 bases short, with 12 bases between. This CDR3 contains 15 residues. This CDR3 reads CASSLQGMLNTEAFF. CDR3 bases: TGTGCCAGCTCACTCCAGGGAATGCTGAACACTGAAGCTTTCTTT.

The rearrangement joins TRBV20-1 to TRBJ2-7; a weak D match, TRBD2 (5 bases). Trimming removed 6 bases at V and 3 bases at J, with 9 bases between. The germline V gene encodes CDR1 DFQATT and CDR2 SNEGSKA (reference sequence). The CDR3 is 11 amino acids. The CDR3, as DNA: TGCAGTGCAACCGGGAACTACGAGCAGTACTTC. It is translated as CSATGNYEQYF.

V usage is TRBV7-2 and J usage is TRBJ2-7, with 8 bases lining up with TRBD2. The CDR3 is made up of 13 amino acids. The germline CDR1 and CDR2 sequences are SGHTA and FQGNSA. Germline trimming cut 7 bases from V and 0 bases from J; bases unmatched to any gene: 2. The CDR3 region is CASKSGSSYEQYF. The CDR3 coding sequence is TGTGCCAGCAAGAGCGGGAGCTCCTACGAGCAGTACTTC.

The rearrangement joins TRBV7-9 to TRBJ1-2; the D is unclear. CDR3 length: 12 amino acids. V lost 5 bases and J 10 bases, leaving 14 bases between the germline ends. Germline loops: CDR1 SEHNR, CDR2 FQNEAQ (reference sequence). The CDR3 region has the DNA TGTGCCAGCAGCCCTAATGGGCTCCACTACACCTTC. Its protein product is CASSPNGLHYTF. Combining the CDR3 with reference TRBV7-9 and TRBJ1-2 gives the whole variable domain DTGVSQNPRHKITKRGQNVTFRCDPISEHNRLYWYRQTLGQGPEFLTYFQNEAQLEKSRLLSDRFSAERPKGSFSTLEIQRTEQGDSAMYLCASSPNGLHYTFGSGTRLTVV.

The chain combines TRBV19 with TRBJ1-4; TRBD1 aligns across 10 bases. From germline, CDR1 is LNHDA and CDR2 SQIVND (reference sequence). The CDR3 contains 15 residues. The V segment lost 7 bases and the J segment 5 bases; nucleotides outside the gene matches: 7. This CDR3 reads CASTTPGQGNEKLFF. DNA of the CDR3: TGTGCCAGTACAACTCCGGGACAGGGGAATGAAAAACTGTTTTTT.

V usage is TRBV2 and J usage is TRBJ1-1, with unresolved D. The CDR3 contains 15 residues. V dropped 2 bases and J dropped 1 base, with 11 bases sitting between them. Germline lookup yields CDR1 SNHLY and CDR2 FYNNEI. The chain's CDR3 is CASSEIGRTNTEAFF. In nucleotides, the CDR3 is TGTGCCAGCAGTGAAATTGGGAGAACGAACACTGAAGCTTTCTTT. Looking up the rest from reference TRBV2 and TRBJ1-1 gives the full variable domain: EPEVTQTPSHQVTQMGQEVILRCVPISNHLYFYWYRQILGQKVEFLVSFYNNEISEKSEIFDDQFSVERPDGSNFTLKIRSTKLEDSAMYFCASSEIGRTNTEAFFGQGTRLTVV.

The genes are TRBV19 and TRBJ2-5; no clear D gene. The CDR3 is 12 residues long. The V gene lost 5 bases and the J gene lost 5 bases, with 9 bases spanning the gap. Germline assignment: CDR1 LNHDA and CDR2 SQIVND (reference sequence). The CDR3 loop reads CASSSNRETQYF. The CDR3 DNA reads TGTGCCAGTAGTTCTAATCGGGAGACCCAGTACTTC.

The chain carries TRBV5-1 and TRBJ2-3, with D possibly being TRBD1 (6 bases). The V end lost 4 bases, the J end lost 2 bases, and 11 bases lay between the germline ends. The CDR3 is 14 amino acids. Per the germline V gene, CDR1 is SGHRS and CDR2 is YFSETQ. CDR3 DNA: TGCGCCAGCAGCCCGGACAGCGCCACAGATACGCAGTATTTT. Translated, it gives CASSPDSATDTQYF.

This clone turned up a few times. Within the sample, other DNA sequences also encode this same CDR3. The rearrangement links TRBV7-2 to TRBJ2-1; possibly TRBD2 for D (6 bases). V lost 1 base and J 0 bases, leaving 7 bases between the germline ends. Per the germline V gene, CDR1 is SGHTA and CDR2 is FQGNSA. The CDR3 is 15 residues long. The CDR3 loop is CASSLGSGSYNEQFF. The DNA for the CDR3 is TGTGCCAGCAGCTTAGGTAGCGGCTCCTACAATGAGCAGTTCTTC.

J is TRBJ1-2 and V is TRBV28; 9 positions agree with TRBD1. The CDR3 has 13 residues. V was pared by 7 bases and J by 3 bases, with 3 bases of the junction left unmatched. From germline, CDR1 is MDHEN and CDR2 SYDVKM. The CDR3 reads CASNRGRDYGYTF. CDR3 DNA: TGTGCCAGCAACAGGGGGCGCGACTATGGCTACACCTTC.

The chain has TRBV2 and TRBJ1-4, with 7 bases identical to TRBD1. J was trimmed by 8 bases and V by 8 bases; bases with no gene match: 8. From germline, CDR1 is SNHLY and CDR2 FYNNEI. This CDR3 is 13 amino acids long. The CDR3 protein is CASRQGEGEKLFF. The CDR3 region has the DNA TGTGCCAGCCGACAGGGCGAAGGGGAAAAACTGTTTTTT. The full variable domain, with the rest looked up from reference TRBV2 and TRBJ1-4, is EPEVTQTPSHQVTQMGQEVILRCVPISNHLYFYWYRQILGQKVEFLVSFYNNEISEKSEIFDDQFSVERPDGSNFTLKIRSTKLEDSAMYFCASRQGEGEKLFFGSGTQLSVL.

The rearrangement uses TRBV6-5 and TRBJ2-7; D may be TRBD1 (5 bases). This CDR3 is 14 amino acids long. Germline lookup yields CDR1 MNHEY and CDR2 SVGAGI. The V gene lost 6 bases and the J gene lost 0 bases, with 12 bases spanning the gap. CDR3 protein: CASSFGASSYEQYF. CDR3 nucleotides: TGTGCCAGCAGCTTTGGGGCTAGCTCCTACGAGCAGTACTTC.

This chain connects TRBV5-5 to TRBJ1-1; D may be TRBD1 (6 bases). V was pared by 0 bases and J by 1 base, with 10 bases between. This CDR3 is built from 15 residues. Germline V CDR1 and CDR2: SGHKS, YYEKEE (reference sequence). CDR3 sequence: CASSLGPGENTEAFF. In DNA form, the CDR3 reads TGTGCCAGCAGCTTGGGTCCAGGGGAGAACACTGAAGCTTTCTTT.

The chain has TRBV18 and TRBJ1-5; no clear D. This CDR3 is 13 amino acids long. Germline V gene sequence: CDR1 KGHSH, CDR2 LQKENI. V lost 4 bases to trimming and J lost 3 bases, with 7 bases between them. This CDR3 reads CASSQDFNQPQHF. Here the CDR3 DNA reads TGTGCCAGCTCACAGGACTTCAATCAGCCCCAGCATTTT.

This clone has just one count. The genes are TRBV28 and TRBJ2-2; the D gene is possibly TRBD1 (5 bases). This CDR3 is built from 16 residues. The V gene lost 5 bases and the J gene lost 0 bases, with 13 bases spanning the gap. From germline, CDR1 is MDHEN and CDR2 SYDVKM. CDR3 sequence: CASSPTGQTNTGELFF. Here the CDR3 DNA reads TGTGCCAGCAGTCCAACCGGACAAACGAACACCGGGGAGCTGTTTTTT.

This clone is a singleton in its sample. The chain recombines TRBV5-1 with TRBJ2-5, with TRBD2 as a possible D gene (5 bases). CDR1 is SGHRS, CDR2 YFSETQ, per germline. With 4 bases removed from V and 3 bases from J, the gap between germline ends came to 19 bases. This CDR3 is 16 amino acids long. Here the CDR3 DNA reads TGCGCCAGCAGCCTCGAGCCGGGGAGACCCAAAGAGACCCAGTACTTC. As protein: CASSLEPGRPKETQYF.

This clone was found a few times. J is TRBJ1-1 and V is TRBV13; D not resolved. Germline CDR1 and CDR2: PRHDT and FYEKMQ (reference sequence). V lost 5 bases to trimming and J lost 0 bases, with 16 bases between them. This CDR3 is built from 16 residues. This CDR3 reads CASSPRRGLLNTEAFF. CDR3 DNA sequence: TGTGCCAGCAGCCCACGCAGAGGACTGTTGAACACTGAAGCTTTCTTT. Based on the CDR3 plus reference TRBV13 and TRBJ1-1, the full variable domain is AAGVIQSPRHLIKEKRETATLKCYPIPRHDTVYWYQQGPGQDPQFLISFYEKMQSDKGSIPDRFSAQQFSDYHSELNMSSLELGDSALYFCASSPRRGLLNTEAFFGQGTRLTVV.

This clone was observed once. CDR3 residues: CASSQVSGYEQYF. DNA of the CDR3: TGTGCCAGCAGCCAAGTGTCCGGCTACGAGCAGTACTTC. The chain combines TRBV3-1 (or the pseudogene TRBV3-2) with TRBJ2-7; D uncertain. The germline V and J ends were trimmed by 1 base and 3 bases, with 7 bases remaining between them. The CDR3 runs 13 residues. Looked up from germline, CDR1 is LGHDT and CDR2 is YNNKEL (reference sequence).